A single sample gave rise to the 18 T cell receptor beta chains below, sequenced in a study of cytomegalovirus exposure and HLA in healthy donors. Both 60 Vbeta primers and 13 Jbeta primers went into the PCR. Using immunoSEQ multiplex PCR, the repertoire was profiled, and TCRdb retains in-frame clones only, with some absent. The table lists more than 85,000 clones, 60% to 80% of them singletons. The sequenced sample was PBMCs. The source is a female donor in good health and CMV-seronegative.

The V gene is TRBV5-1, the J gene TRBJ2-6, with 9 bases that match TRBD1. Unmatched junction bases numbered 5, after V lost 4 bases and J lost 0 bases. There are 17 residues in the CDR3. Germline V gene lookup returns CDR1 SGHRS and CDR2 YFSETQ. The CDR3 sequence: CASSVQGAPSGANVLTF. In DNA, the CDR3 is TGCGCCAGCAGCGTACAGGGGGCCCCCTCTGGGGCCAACGTCCTGACTTTC.

The DNA for the CDR3 is TGCGCCAGCAGCTTCGGGGGGGGATGGCCTAATGAGCAGTTCTTC. Its protein is CASSFGGGWPNEQFF. The gene calls are TRBV5-1 and TRBJ2-1; TRBD2 agrees at 8 bases. The germline gives CDR1 SGHRS, CDR2 YFSETQ. After removal of 2 bases from V and 7 bases from J, the junction contained 8 bases not matched to a gene. The CDR3 contains 15 residues.

The chain joins TRBV6-1 to TRBJ2-5, with 7 bases lining up with TRBD1. The assigned J gene may be wrong: the sequence end matches TRBJ2-7 better. The CDR3 totals 16 residues. Germline CDR1 reads MNHNS; CDR2 reads SASEGT. The CDR3, as DNA: TGTGCCAGCAGTGCCCCGGGACAGCCGAGCTCCTACGAGCAGTACTTC. Its protein product is CASSAPGQPSSYEQYF.

The CDR3 coding sequence is TGTGCCAGCACGACAGTAACCTACTCTGGGGCCAACGTCCTGACTTTC. It translates to CASTTVTYSGANVLTF. The chain is built from TRBV28 and TRBJ2-6; D possibly corresponds to TRBD1 (5 bases). This CDR3 has 16 amino acids. In germline, CDR1 is MDHEN, CDR2 SYDVKM. The ends were cut back, 7 bases at V and 0 bases at J, with 13 bases in the middle.

The rearrangement links TRBV6-1 to TRBJ2-5; D gene unclear. Germline V gene lookup returns CDR1 MNHNS and CDR2 SASEGT. The CDR3 consists of 13 residues. V shed 7 bases and J shed 4 bases, with 13 bases lying between them. CDR3 nucleotides: TGTGCCAGCAATACGCAGATCTCAGAGACCCAGTACTTC. This translates into CASNTQISETQYF.

The chain uses TRBV18 and TRBJ1-1; 7 bases map to TRBD1. The germline gives CDR1 KGHSH, CDR2 LQKENI. CDR3 length: 13 amino acids. V trimming: 8 bases; J trimming: 10 bases; junction bases outside the gene matches: 13. The CDR3 sequence is CASAGTVGFRAFF. CDR3 DNA sequence: TGTGCCAGCGCCGGGACAGTGGGTTTTCGAGCTTTCTTT.

The genes are TRBV6-1 and TRBJ2-1; perhaps TRBD1 as D (5 bases). Germline V lookup: CDR1 MNHNS, CDR2 SASEGT. Trimming removed 10 bases from V and 8 bases from J, with 21 bases in between. The CDR3 contains 14 residues. The CDR3 sequence: CATLQDLGWDEQFF. The CDR3 region has the DNA TGTGCCACCCTACAGGATCTGGGTTGGGATGAGCAGTTCTTC.

This chain connects TRBV11-2 to TRBJ1-4; a weak D match, TRBD1 (5 bases). Trimming pared 5 bases from V and 7 bases from J, leaving 14 bases between. The CDR3 runs to 14 residues. CDR1 and CDR2 from the germline V gene are SGHAT and FQNNGV. The CDR3 protein is CASSHQGGSEKLFF. In nucleotides, the CDR3 is TGTGCCAGCAGCCATCAGGGTGGAAGTGAAAAACTGTTTTTT.

Points on this clone: Within the sample, other DNA sequences also encode this same CDR3. This chain links TRBV7-3 with TRBJ1-6, with D perhaps matching TRBD1 (5 bases). V dropped 4 bases and J dropped 13 bases, with 11 bases sitting between them. The germline V gene has CDR1 SGHTA and CDR2 FQGTGA. The CDR3 is 12 amino acids. The CDR3 coding sequence is TGTGCCAGCAGCTCCTTGGGGGGGCCCCTCCACTTT. It translates to CASSSLGGPLHF.

This clone was seen only once. CDR3 sequence reads: CASSPDGTANQPQHF. CDR3 nucleotide sequence: TGCGCCAGCAGCCCGGACGGGACAGCGAATCAGCCCCAGCATTTT. This sequence joins TRBV5-1 and TRBJ1-5; 7 bases align to TRBD1. Germline CDR1 SGHRS, CDR2 YFSETQ. V lost 4 bases, J lost 4 bases, and 8 bases stayed unmatched. CDR3 length: 15 amino acids.

V usage is TRBV9 and J usage is TRBJ1-2; 9 bases fit TRBD1. J was trimmed by 2 bases and V by 4 bases; bases with no gene match: 6. This CDR3 spans 15 amino acids. Germline CDR1 is SGDLS and CDR2 is YYNGEE. The CDR3 protein is CASSPGGTGNYGYTF. The CDR3 DNA is TGTGCCAGCAGCCCAGGGGGGACAGGGAACTATGGCTACACCTTC.

The gene calls are TRBV30 and TRBJ1-3; TRBD1 might be the D (6 bases). V gave up 2 bases and J gave up 4 bases, with 12 bases separating them. The CDR3 extends over 14 amino acids. Germline V gives CDR1 GTSNPN, CDR2 SVGIG (reference sequence). This CDR3 reads CAWSRTVQGNTIYF. In DNA form, the CDR3 reads TGTGCCTGGAGTCGGACAGTGCAAGGAAACACCATATATTTT.

The chain combines TRBV19 with TRBJ2-5; no firm D call. Germline V gene lookup returns CDR1 LNHDA and CDR2 SQIVND (reference sequence). V was cut by 4 bases and J by 2 bases, with 11 bases left in between. This CDR3 comprises 14 residues. The CDR3 DNA reads as TGTGCCAGTAGTACAACAGACCAGCAAGAGACCCAGTACTTC. It encodes CASSTTDQQETQYF.

This clone has a single count. J is TRBJ2-1 and V is TRBV27, with D unresolved. V was shortened by 4 bases and J by 3 bases, with 10 bases between the two germline ends. The CDR3 contains 14 residues. The germline V gene has CDR1 MNHEY and CDR2 SMNVEV (reference sequence). The CDR3, as DNA: TGTGCCAGCAGTTCTATCGCCCGCTACAATGAGCAGTTCTTC. Translated: CASSSIARYNEQFF.

This rearrangement joins TRBV28 to TRBJ2-1, with D possibly matching TRBD1 (5 bases). This CDR3 is built from 16 residues. The ends were cut back, 5 bases at V and 0 bases at J, with 14 bases in the middle. The V gene's germline CDR1 is MDHEN and CDR2 SYDVKM. The CDR3: CASSPIDRGSYNEQFF. The CDR3 coding sequence is TGTGCCAGCAGTCCCATAGATAGGGGCTCCTACAATGAGCAGTTCTTC. Full variable domain (outside the CDR3, taken from reference TRBV28 and TRBJ2-1): DVKVTQSSRYLVKRTGEKVFLECVQDMDHENMFWYRQDPGLGLRLIYFSYDVKMKEKGDIPEGYSVSREKKERFSLILESASTNQTSMYLCASSPIDRGSYNEQFFGPGTRLTVL.

The genes are TRBV7-9 and TRBJ2-7, with 9 bases identical to TRBD2. Germline trimming cut 2 bases from V and 6 bases from J; bases unmatched to any gene: 8. Germline CDR1 is SEHNR and CDR2 is FQNEAQ (reference sequence). This CDR3 is 15 amino acids long. The CDR3 sequence: CASSLKTSGSLEQYF. CDR3 DNA sequence: TGTGCCAGCAGCTTAAAAACTAGCGGGTCCCTCGAGCAGTACTTC.

The V call is TRBV30, the J call TRBJ2-7; tentatively, D is TRBD1 (7 bases). V lost 1 base, J lost 0 bases, and 19 bases lay in between. The germline gives CDR1 GTSNPN, CDR2 SVGIG (reference sequence). The CDR3 covers 17 residues. The CDR3 reads CAWSDGGQPSSSYEQYF. The CDR3 DNA reads TGTGCCTGGAGTGACGGGGGACAGCCATCAAGCTCCTACGAGCAGTACTTC.

This chain joins TRBV6-5 and TRBJ2-7; possible D gene TRBD2, 5 bases. The CDR3 covers 15 residues. Germline V gives CDR1 MNHEY, CDR2 SVGAGI. V was trimmed by 3 bases and J by 2 bases, leaving 14 bases between them. This chain's CDR3 is CASSYNRGSPYEQYF. CDR3 DNA sequence: TGTGCCAGCAGTTATAACCGGGGATCCCCCTACGAGCAGTACTTC.